This T cell receptor (beta chain) was sequenced for a study of T cell repertoires in cytomegalovirus infection. Study as a whole: CMV epitopes in the study were HLA-C-restricted (recently identified) and HLA-B-restricted (well studied). General study results and limits: Ex vivo, HLA-C-restricted CMV-specific TCR beta clonotypes prevailed over the rest of the response.

This clonotype turned up a few times. Its cognate antigen is unknown. The trim removed 2 bases at V and 0 bases at J, leaving 3 bases unmatched. CDR3 length: 16 amino acids. CDR1 and CDR2 (germline): MNHNS, SASEGT. Each CDR3 protein gets one entry after TCRdb re-called the reads with MiXCR. The repertoire holds about 160,000 distinct CDR3 sequences, with roughly 21% as singletons. This clonotype was sampled from a human donor in good health (CMV status not recorded). Some clones in this sample may be carry-over from other donors' samples. The sample was CD8+ T cells from cultured PBMCs, taken from culture after CMV antigen stimulation. The V call is TRBV6-1, the J call TRBJ2-1; 8 nucleotides agree with TRBD2. In DNA, the CDR3 is TGTGCCAGCAGTGAAAAGCGGGGGAGCTCCTACAATGAGCAGTTCTTC. Its translation is CASSEKRGSSYNEQFF.